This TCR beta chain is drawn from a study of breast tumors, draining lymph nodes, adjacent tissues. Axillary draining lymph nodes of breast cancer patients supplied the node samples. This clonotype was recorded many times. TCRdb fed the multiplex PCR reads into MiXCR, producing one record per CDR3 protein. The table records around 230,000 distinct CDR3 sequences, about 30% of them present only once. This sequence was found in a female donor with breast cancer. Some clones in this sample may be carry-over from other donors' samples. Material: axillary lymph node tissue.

CDR3 sequence reads: CASSLVDRGGEQYF. As DNA, the CDR3 is TGTGCCAGCAGCTTGGTCGACAGGGGGGGCGAGCAGTACTTC. J is TRBJ2-7 and V is TRBV5-8; 9 bases fit TRBD1. CDR1 and CDR2 from the germline V gene are SGHTS and YDEGEE. There are 14 residues in the CDR3. Unmatched junction bases numbered 4, after V lost 0 bases and J lost 6 bases.